Listed here are 16 T cell receptor beta chains from one sample, sequenced in a study of T-cell memory formation after mild COVID-19. MiXCR was run by TCRdb on the 5' RACE reads, yielding one entry per CDR3 protein. Of around 200,000 distinct CDR3 sequences in the sample, 8% to 11% are singletons; the top ten hold less than 4%. The specimen was PBMCs or a T cell subset sorted from them (not recorded which). The receptors stem from a man between 18 and 35 years old who had mild COVID-19 (a few samples of this study predate the infection). Cell type and time point are not known.

The chain recombines TRBV5-1 with TRBJ2-5, with TRBD1 matching over 12 bases. CDR1 is SGHRS, CDR2 YFSETQ, per germline. The ends lost 0 bases at V and 5 bases at J; junction bases unmatched: 8. The CDR3 extends over 17 amino acids. The CDR3 loop is CASSLGPGTGGSETQYF. The CDR3, as DNA: TGCGCCAGCAGCTTGGGTCCCGGGACAGGGGGCTCGGAGACCCAGTACTTC.

This rearrangement joins TRBV27 to TRBJ1-6; 10 bases match TRBD1. Germline V gene sequence: CDR1 MNHEY, CDR2 SMNVEV (reference sequence). The trim removed 6 bases at V and 8 bases at J, leaving 4 bases unmatched. This CDR3 is built from 14 residues. CDR3 coding DNA: TGTGCCAGCAGAGGGACAGGGGTCGATTCACCCCTCCACTTT. It yields the protein CASRGTGVDSPLHF.

This clonotype was found a few times. This rearrangement joins TRBV2 to TRBJ1-5, with a possible D match to TRBD1 (5 bases). The CDR3 covers 17 residues. Germline CDR1 SNHLY, CDR2 FYNNEI. V was shortened by 7 bases and J by 0 bases, with 19 bases between the two germline ends. DNA of the CDR3: TGTGCCAGCAAGGCCGTGAGGGGCGACTATAGCAATCAGCCCCAGCATTTT. It translates to CASKAVRGDYSNQPQHF.

The chain has TRBV20-1 and TRBJ1-5; D not resolved. V was cut by 2 bases and J by 1 base, with 12 bases left in between. CDR3 length equals 15 residues. Germline V gene sequence: CDR1 DFQATT, CDR2 SNEGSKA (reference sequence). The CDR3 region is CSARIGVGSNQPQHF. CDR3 bases: TGCAGTGCTAGAATTGGTGTAGGCAGCAATCAGCCCCAGCATTTT.

Only a few counts were recorded for this clonotype. V gene TRBV5-1 combines with J gene TRBJ1-3; D uncertain. Trimming took 3 bases from V and 1 from J, leaving 11 bases between them. The CDR3 loop spans 15 amino acids. Germline CDR1 and CDR2: SGHRS and YFSETQ. CDR3 protein: CASSSRGESGNTIYF. The CDR3 DNA reads TGCGCCAGCAGCTCCCGTGGGGAATCTGGAAACACCATATATTTT.

The chain has TRBV12-3 or TRBV12-4 and TRBJ1-2; a possible D gene is TRBD1 (5 bases). There are 14 residues in the CDR3. The germline V and J ends were trimmed by 2 bases and 6 bases, with 13 bases remaining between them. CDR3: CASSLHGTVNGYTF. CDR3 coding DNA: TGTGCCAGCAGTTTACATGGGACGGTGAATGGCTACACCTTC.

The J gene is TRBJ2-3, the V gene TRBV10-3; perhaps TRBD2 as D (5 bases). The CDR3 consists of 12 residues. Germline V CDR1 and CDR2: ENHRY, SYGVKD. The V end was cut by 8 bases, the J end by 10 bases, with 16 bases between. CDR3 protein: CAIGRELGAQYF. DNA of the CDR3: TGTGCCATCGGTCGGGAACTCGGGGCGCAGTATTTT.

The table lists this clonotype with a few counts. This chain connects TRBV5-1 to TRBJ2-7; 11 bases match TRBD2. Germline CDR1 reads SGHRS; CDR2 reads YFSETQ. With 1 base clipped from V and 7 bases from J, the junction kept 7 bases outside the gene matches. The CDR3 runs 15 residues. The DNA for the CDR3 is TGCGCCAGCAGCTTGTCGACTAGCGGGGTGAGTGAGCAGTACGTC. It specifies CASSLSTSGVSEQYV.

The chain carries TRBV7-9 and TRBJ2-5; D is undetermined. V was shortened by 3 bases and J by 2 bases, with 10 bases between the two germline ends. The CDR3 is 14 residues long. CDR1 is SEHNR and CDR2 is FQNEAQ in the germline V gene (reference sequence). This chain's CDR3 is CASSFPDGQETQYF. The CDR3 DNA reads as TGTGCCAGCAGCTTTCCCGACGGACAAGAGACCCAGTACTTC. Complete variable domain (other parts from reference TRBV7-9 and TRBJ2-5): DTGVSQNPRHKITKRGQNVTFRCDPISEHNRLYWYRQTLGQGPEFLTYFQNEAQLEKSRLLSDRFSAERPKGSFSTLEIQRTEQGDSAMYLCASSFPDGQETQYFGPGTRLLVL.

This clonotype showed up many times. The rearrangement uses TRBV12-3 or TRBV12-4 and TRBJ2-7; the D gene is possibly TRBD2 (5 bases). V gave up 3 bases and J gave up 5 bases, with 8 bases separating them. CDR3 size: 12 residues. This CDR3 is CASSFSGNEQYV. In nucleotides, the CDR3 is TGTGCCAGCAGTTTCTCCGGGAACGAGCAGTACGTC.

This clonotype showed up many times. The V gene is TRBV5-1, the J gene TRBJ2-7; D gene uncertain. With 2 bases removed from V and 0 bases from J, the gap between germline ends came to 9 bases. CDR3 length: 14 amino acids. Germline values: CDR1 SGHRS, CDR2 YFSETQ. The CDR3 sequence is CASSFARPSYEQYV. In DNA, the CDR3 is TGCGCCAGCAGCTTTGCCAGGCCCTCCTACGAGCAGTACGTC.

This clonotype was counted ten times or more. The chain uses TRBV5-1 and TRBJ2-2; TRBD2 matches 12 bases. This CDR3 is built from 19 residues. V was clipped by 4 bases and J by 4 bases; unmatched bases: 14. Germline lookup yields CDR1 SGHRS and CDR2 YFSETQ. In nucleotides, the CDR3 is TGCGCCAGCAGCCCGGAGACTAGCGGGGGACTAATCAGCACCGGGGAGCTGTTTTTT. This encodes CASSPETSGGLISTGELFF.

The table lists this clonotype with a few counts. The chain is built from TRBV7-9 and TRBJ2-1, with TRBD1 identical over 8 bases. This CDR3 region has 14 residues. Germline V gene sequence: CDR1 SEHNR, CDR2 FQNEAQ (reference sequence). V lost 3 bases and J lost 4; bases outside the gene matches: 2. CDR3 protein: CASSFRDRYNEQFF. The CDR3 DNA reads TGTGCCAGCAGCTTCCGGGACAGGTACAATGAGCAGTTCTTC. Full variable domain (rest looked up from reference TRBV7-9 and TRBJ2-1): DTGVSQNPRHKITKRGQNVTFRCDPISEHNRLYWYRQTLGQGPEFLTYFQNEAQLEKSRLLSDRFSAERPKGSFSTLEIQRTEQGDSAMYLCASSFRDRYNEQFFGPGTRLTVL.

The rearrangement joins TRBV7-2 to TRBJ1-1; D not certain. V dropped 5 bases and J dropped 8 bases, with 18 bases sitting between them. The length of the CDR3 is 14 residues. Germline-derived CDR1 and CDR2 are SGHTA and FQGNSA. CDR3 amino acids: CASSDRSAGTEAFF. The CDR3, as DNA: TGTGCCAGCAGCGACCGAAGTGCGGGCACAGAAGCTTTCTTT.

J is TRBJ2-5 and V is TRBV24-1, with 9 bases that match TRBD1. V dropped 2 bases and J dropped 4; count of bases not matched to a gene: 1. This CDR3 is 14 amino acids long. The V gene's germline CDR1 is KGHDR and CDR2 SFDVKD. The CDR3 DNA sequence: TGTGCCACCAGTGATTCGACAGGGGGAGAGACCCAGTACTTC. Translated: CATSDSTGGETQYF.

The chain has TRBV6-5 and TRBJ2-5; tentative D call: TRBD1 (5 bases). The CDR3 runs 14 residues. V lost 0 bases and J lost 2, with 7 bases in between. Germline V gives CDR1 MNHEY, CDR2 SVGAGI. The CDR3 spells CASSYSRAQETQYF. CDR3 nucleotide sequence: TGTGCCAGCAGTTACTCCAGGGCGCAAGAGACCCAGTACTTC.